Each of the 18 T cell receptor beta chains below was sequenced from the same sample in a study of PD-1 blockade in classical Hodgkin lymphoma (TCRdb year 2020). Receptor amplification or capture employed the immunoSEQ multiplex PCR assay. TCRdb provides this immuneACCESS table in a form limited to in-frame rearrangements. Some clones are lacking; in checked studies, under half of them reflect an unresolved V gene, and why the rest are absent is not known. This sample comprises fewer than 35,000 clones, roughly 90% of them detected only once. The top ten hold about 1.2% of the sample. The time point label on this specimen signifies: newly diagnosed, previously untreated cHL patient sample. CD4+ T cells were purified from thawed PBMCs by magnetic negative selection with a Miltenyi CD4+ T cell isolation kit. Sequencing used CD4+ T cells from blood. All receptors come from a human donor with classical Hodgkin lymphoma.

The gene calls are TRBV27 and TRBJ1-1; possible D gene TRBD1, 5 bases. V was shortened by 0 bases and J by 2 bases, with 16 bases between the two germline ends. Germline CDR1 MNHEY, CDR2 SMNVEV (reference sequence). This CDR3 is built from 17 residues. In DNA form, the CDR3 reads TGTGCCAGCAGTTTATCGAGGCAGGGTACCTTAAACACTGAAGCTTTCTTT. It specifies CASSLSRQGTLNTEAFF.

This sequence joins TRBV10-3 and TRBJ1-5, with D hard to call. The CDR3 sequence is 13 residues long. The germline CDR1 and CDR2 sequences are ENHRY and SYGVKD. V gave up 3 bases and J gave up 0 bases, with 3 bases separating them. This CDR3 reads CAISDNSNQPQHF. The CDR3 coding sequence is TGTGCCATCAGTGACAATAGCAATCAGCCCCAGCATTTT.

The chain has TRBV9 and TRBJ1-2; D gene uncertain. The V gene lost 4 bases and the J gene lost 8 bases, with 24 bases spanning the gap. This CDR3 spans 16 amino acids. Germline CDR1 reads SGDLS; CDR2 reads YYNGEE. CDR3 loop: CASSPAGRLPGDGYTF. CDR3 nucleotide sequence: TGTGCCAGCAGCCCCGCCGGGAGGCTCCCGGGCGACGGCTACACCTTC.

The chain is built from TRBV11-2 and TRBJ2-7; D perhaps matches TRBD2 (5 bases). CDR1 is SGHAT, CDR2 FQNNGV, per germline. The V end lost 1 base, the J end lost 0 bases, and 10 bases lay between the germline ends. This CDR3 is built from 15 residues. Written as DNA, the CDR3 is TGTGCCAGCAGCTTAGCCGGGGTACCCTCCTACGAGCAGTACTTC. This encodes CASSLAGVPSYEQYF.

This clone showed up just a few times. V usage is TRBV5-1 and J usage is TRBJ1-4, with a weak D call TRBD1 (5 bases). CDR3 length equals 15 residues. CDR1 and CDR2 (germline): SGHRS, YFSETQ. The V end lost 3 bases, the J end lost 0 bases, and 9 bases lay between the germline ends. The CDR3: CASSWGGATNEKLFF. The CDR3 bases are TGCGCCAGCAGCTGGGGGGGAGCAACTAATGAAAAACTGTTTTTT. Drawing the rest from reference TRBV5-1 and TRBJ1-4, the complete variable domain is KAGVTQTPRYLIKTRGQQVTLSCSPISGHRSVSWYQQTPGQGLQFLFEYFSETQRNKGNFPGRFSGRQFSNSRSEMNVSTLELGDSALYLCASSWGGATNEKLFFGSGTQLSVL.

The V gene is TRBV4-2, the J gene TRBJ2-1; unclear D gene. The CDR3 contains 16 residues. The V end lost 0 bases, the J end lost 6 bases, and 15 bases lay between the germline ends. Germline CDR1 and CDR2: LGHNA and YNFKEQ. CDR3 in amino acids: CASSQDYSVEVNEQFF. The CDR3, as DNA: TGTGCCAGCAGCCAAGATTATTCGGTAGAGGTCAATGAGCAGTTCTTC.

The V gene is TRBV28, the J gene TRBJ1-2, with TRBD1 identical over 8 bases. There are 16 residues in the CDR3. V gave up 2 bases and J gave up 3 bases; unmatched junction bases: 8. Germline V gene data show CDR1 as MDHEN and CDR2 as SYDVKM. CDR3 protein: CASSLGGQGADYGYTF. The DNA for the CDR3 is TGTGCCAGCAGTTTAGGGGGGCAGGGGGCAGACTATGGCTACACCTTC.

V and J are TRBV5-1 and TRBJ1-4; 7 bases match TRBD1. CDR3 length: 15 amino acids. Germline V gene data show CDR1 as SGHRS and CDR2 as YFSETQ. V lost 3 bases and J lost 4; bases outside the gene matches: 6. The DNA for the CDR3 is TGCGCCAGCAGCTCAGCGGGACAGATTAATGAAAAACTGTTTTTT. The encoded protein is CASSSAGQINEKLFF.

The chain's CDR3 is CASSLGRANTEAFF. CDR3 sequence (DNA): TGTGCCAGCAGCTTGGGGCGGGCGAACACTGAAGCTTTCTTT. The V and J genes are TRBV5-4 and TRBJ1-1; no clear D gene. This CDR3 region has 14 residues. In germline, CDR1 is SGHNT, CDR2 YYREEE (reference sequence). Deletions cut 0 bases from V and 1 base from J, with 7 bases between.

The V call is TRBV5-1, the J call TRBJ2-5; tentatively, D is TRBD2 (5 bases). CDR3 length: 14 residues. CDR1 SGHRS and CDR2 YFSETQ come from the germline V gene. V was shortened by 4 bases and J by 5 bases, with 15 bases between the two germline ends. The DNA for the CDR3 is TGCGCCAGCAGCCAGACGGGAATCGGGGAGACCCAGTACTTC. This gives the protein CASSQTGIGETQYF.

This chain links TRBV28 with TRBJ2-4; D not resolved. The CDR3 sequence is 14 residues long. V lost 8 bases and J lost 1, with 12 bases in between. CDR1 MDHEN and CDR2 SYDVKM come from the germline V gene. This CDR3 is CASAPGLAKNIQYF. The CDR3 DNA follows: TGTGCCAGCGCCCCCGGGTTGGCCAAAAACATTCAGTACTTC.

The chain recombines TRBV7-2 with TRBJ1-2; D call uncertain. This CDR3 is 14 amino acids long. V lost 5 bases to trimming and J lost 4 bases, with 14 bases between them. Per the germline V gene, CDR1 is SGHTA and CDR2 is FQGNSA. CDR3: CASSIPVSVYGYTF. The CDR3 bases are TGTGCCAGCAGCATTCCCGTTAGCGTCTATGGCTACACCTTC.

The chain links TRBV7-8 to TRBJ2-5; unclear D gene. The germline V gene encodes CDR1 SGHVS and CDR2 FQNEAQ. V lost 1 base and J lost 0, with 15 bases in between. This CDR3 is 17 amino acids long. The CDR3 nucleotides read TGTGCCAGCAGCTTAGTCCCCAACCAGCAGTACCAAGAGACCCAGTACTTC. This sequence encodes CASSLVPNQQYQETQYF. The full variable domain, with the rest looked up from reference TRBV7-8 and TRBJ2-5, is GAGVSQSPRYKVAKRGQDVALRCDPISGHVSLFWYQQALGQGPEFLTYFQNEAQLDKSGLPSDRFFAERPEGSVSTLKIQRTQQEDSAVYLCASSLVPNQQYQETQYFGPGTRLLVL.

As DNA, the CDR3 is TGTGCCAGCAGAATAGCAGCGGAGCAGTTCTTC. Translated: CASRIAAEQFF. This chain links TRBV2 with TRBJ2-1; no clear D. The CDR3 runs to 11 residues. V was cut by 6 bases and J by 10 bases, with 10 bases left in between. Germline values: CDR1 SNHLY, CDR2 FYNNEI. Together with reference TRBV2 and TRBJ2-1, the CDR3 gives the full variable domain: EPEVTQTPSHQVTQMGQEVILRCVPISNHLYFYWYRQILGQKVEFLVSFYNNEISEKSEIFDDQFSVERPDGSNFTLKIRSTKLEDSAMYFCASRIAAEQFFGPGTRLTVL.

The chain has TRBV2 and TRBJ1-2, with TRBD1 identical over 9 bases. The V and J ends lost 7 bases and 3 bases, in that order; junction bases with no gene match: 3. This CDR3 is 13 amino acids long. Germline V lookup: CDR1 SNHLY, CDR2 FYNNEI. The CDR3 loop reads CASIRDRDYGYTF. In nucleotides, the CDR3 is TGTGCCAGCATTCGGGACAGGGACTATGGCTACACCTTC.

The rearrangement uses TRBV30 and TRBJ1-2, with TRBD1 matching 7 bases. Germline CDR1 is GTSNPN and CDR2 is SVGIG (reference sequence). J was trimmed by 7 bases and V by 0 bases; bases with no gene match: 8. The CDR3 covers 14 residues. This chain's CDR3 is CAWSVRDRDGGYTF. In DNA form, the CDR3 reads TGTGCCTGGAGTGTACGCGACAGGGATGGTGGCTACACCTTC.

The chain recombines TRBV28 with TRBJ1-1; 7 positions agree with TRBD1. The V gene's germline CDR1 is MDHEN and CDR2 SYDVKM. The CDR3 extends over 15 amino acids. With V trimmed by 3 bases and J by 1 base, 5 bases remained unmatched. CDR3 sequence reads: CASSFPDRENTEAFF. The CDR3 DNA follows: TGTGCCAGCAGTTTCCCAGACAGGGAGAACACTGAAGCTTTCTTT. Full variable domain (remainder filled in from reference TRBV28 and TRBJ1-1): DVKVTQSSRYLVKRTGEKVFLECVQDMDHENMFWYRQDPGLGLRLIYFSYDVKMKEKGDIPEGYSVSREKKERFSLILESASTNQTSMYLCASSFPDRENTEAFFGQGTRLTVV.

The genes are TRBV19 and TRBJ2-5; 13 bases map to TRBD2. The V gene's germline CDR1 is LNHDA and CDR2 SQIVND (reference sequence). V lost 4 bases to trimming and J lost 1 base; unmatched junction nucleotides: 3. CDR3 size: 16 residues. The CDR3 protein is CASSRTSGSPQETQYF. CDR3 nucleotides: TGTGCCAGTAGTAGGACTAGCGGGAGCCCCCAAGAGACCCAGTACTTC.